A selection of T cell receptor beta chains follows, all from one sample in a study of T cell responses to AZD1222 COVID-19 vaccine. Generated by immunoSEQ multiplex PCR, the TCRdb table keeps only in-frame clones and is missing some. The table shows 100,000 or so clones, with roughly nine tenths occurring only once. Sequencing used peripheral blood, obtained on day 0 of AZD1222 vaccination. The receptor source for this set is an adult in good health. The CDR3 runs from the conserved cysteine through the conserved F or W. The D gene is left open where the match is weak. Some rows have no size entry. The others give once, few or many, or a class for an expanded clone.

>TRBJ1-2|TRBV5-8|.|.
CASIPRSRDYGYTF
TGTGCCAGCATTCCCAGGAGCAGGGACTATGGCTACACCTTC
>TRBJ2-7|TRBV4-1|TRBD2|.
CASSPPTEAGAYEQYF
TGCGCCAGCAGCCCTCCGACCGAAGCGGGAGCCTACGAGCAGTACTTC
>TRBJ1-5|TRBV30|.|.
CAWSVNVGNQPQHF
TGTGCCTGGAGTGTAAATGTGGGCAATCAGCCCCAGCATTTT
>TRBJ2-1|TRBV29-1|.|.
CSVATWLALANEQFF
TGCAGCGTTGCTACTTGGCTAGCCCTTGCAAATGAGCAGTTCTTC
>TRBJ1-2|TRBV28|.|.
CASRWGVGYGYTF
TGTGCCAGCAGATGGGGGGTGGGCTATGGCTACACCTTC
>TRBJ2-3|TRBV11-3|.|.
CASSLGRGLYTDTQYF
TGTGCCAGCAGCTTAGGGCGGGGGCTCTACACAGATACGCAGTATTTT
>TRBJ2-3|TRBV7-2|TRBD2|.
CASSRAGGDTQYF
TGTGCCAGCAGCAGAGCGGGGGGGGATACGCAGTATTTT
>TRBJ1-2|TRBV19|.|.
CASSTRDDSNYGYTF
TGTGCCAGTAGTACCCGGGATGACAGTAACTATGGCTACACCTTC
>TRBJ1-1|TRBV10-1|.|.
CASSENIREAFF
TGCGCCAGCAGTGAAAACATACGGGAAGCTTTCTTT
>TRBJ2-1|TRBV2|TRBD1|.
CASSLGQGAYNEQFF
TGTGCCAGCAGTCTTGGACAGGGGGCCTACAATGAGCAGTTCTTC
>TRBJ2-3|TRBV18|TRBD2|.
CASSPPSGGPSTDTQYF
TGTGCCAGCTCACCACCTAGCGGGGGCCCTAGCACAGATACGCAGTATTTT
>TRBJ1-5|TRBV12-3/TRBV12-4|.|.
CASSLGSEQPQHF
TGTGCCAGCAGTTTAGGGAGTGAACAGCCCCAGCATTTT
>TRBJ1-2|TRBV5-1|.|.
CASSLGAGALGYTF
TGCGCCAGCAGCTTGGGGGCGGGGGCCCTTGGCTACACCTTC
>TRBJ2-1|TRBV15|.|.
CATSDVVLASVNEQFF
TGTGCCACCAGCGACGTGGTACTAGCCTCCGTCAATGAGCAGTTCTTC
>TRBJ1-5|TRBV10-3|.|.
CAARDYSNQPQHF
TGTGCCGCCAGGGACTATAGCAATCAGCCCCAGCATTTT
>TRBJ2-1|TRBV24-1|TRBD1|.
CATSGRGRIDEQFF
TGTGCCACCAGTGGAAGGGGGCGCATTGATGAGCAGTTCTTC
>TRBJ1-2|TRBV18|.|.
CASSPKTGTDAPGGYTF
TGTGCCAGCTCACCGAAAACCGGGACGGACGCTCCGGGTGGCTACACCTTC
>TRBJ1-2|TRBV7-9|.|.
CASSLTQKRYGYTF
TGTGCCAGCAGCTTAACACAGAAACGCTATGGCTACACCTTC
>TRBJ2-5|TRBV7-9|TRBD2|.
CASSLAGGGKETQYF
TGTGCCAGCAGCTTAGCCGGCGGGGGGAAAGAGACCCAGTACTTC
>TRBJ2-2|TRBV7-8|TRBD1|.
CASSLEGQGVTGELFF
TGTGCCAGCAGCTTAGAAGGGCAGGGGGTCACCGGGGAGCTGTTTTTT
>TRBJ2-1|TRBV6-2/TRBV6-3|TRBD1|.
CASSTRQGAADEQFF
TGTGCCAGCAGCACACGGCAGGGGGCTGCCGATGAGCAGTTCTTC
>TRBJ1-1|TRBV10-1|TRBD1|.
CAEYRDRGPEALNTEAFF
TGCGCAGAATACCGGGACAGGGGCCCCGAAGCGTTGAACACTGAAGCTTTCTTT
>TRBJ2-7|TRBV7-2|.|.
CASSLAGHGQLAYF
TGTGCCAGCAGCTTAGCGGGACACGGCCAATTGGCGTACTTC
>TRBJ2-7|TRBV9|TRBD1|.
CASSPQKWGTGVYEQYF
TGTGCCAGCAGCCCTCAAAAGTGGGGGACAGGGGTTTACGAGCAGTACTTC
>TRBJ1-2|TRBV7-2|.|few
CASKPTQGGDGYTF
TGTGCCAGCAAACCAACCCAGGGAGGAGATGGCTACACCTTC
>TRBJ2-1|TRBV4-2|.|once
CASSLGGSGLNEQFF
TGTGCCAGCAGCCTCGGGGGAAGCGGGTTGAATGAGCAGTTCTTC
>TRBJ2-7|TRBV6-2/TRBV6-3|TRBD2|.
CASSYGSGRAGEQYF
TGTGCCAGCAGTTACGGAAGCGGGAGGGCCGGAGAGCAGTACTTC
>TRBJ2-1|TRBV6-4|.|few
CASSEGLDFNEQFF
TGTGCCAGCAGTGAAGGCCTAGACTTCAATGAGCAGTTCTTC
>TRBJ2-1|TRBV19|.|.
CASSNLKGVNEQFF
TGTGCCAGTAGTAATCTGAAGGGGGTCAATGAGCAGTTCTTC